The 27 T cell receptor beta chains below all came from one sample that was sequenced in a study of T cell repertoires in cytomegalovirus infection. TCRdb ran MiXCR on the reads and lists one entry per CDR3 protein. Here the sample spans some 400,000 distinct CDR3 sequences, less than 20% being singletons. Sequenced: PBMCs. Receptors were obtained from a human donor in good health (CMV status not recorded). Some clones in this sample may be carry-over from other donors' samples.

The rearrangement uses TRBV4-1 and TRBJ1-2; D is possibly TRBD1 (5 bases). CDR1 is MGHRA, CDR2 YSYEKL, per germline. V lost 0 bases, J lost 13 bases, and 18 bases lay in between. The CDR3 has 14 residues. The CDR3 region is CASSQEEQGRVLTF. Written as DNA, the CDR3 is TGCGCCAGCAGCCAAGAAGAGCAGGGACGGGTTCTCACCTTC.

This clonotype was picked up many times. V is TRBV7-2 and J is TRBJ2-3; 10 bases align to TRBD1. CDR3 length: 15 amino acids. Germline trimming cut 3 bases from V and 6 bases from J; bases unmatched to any gene: 6. Looked up from germline, CDR1 is SGHTA and CDR2 is FQGNSA. The CDR3 sequence: CASSLGDRGGDTQYF. CDR3 sequence (DNA): TGTGCCAGCAGCTTGGGGGACAGGGGAGGGGATACGCAGTATTTT.

The table lists this clonotype with a few counts. This chain joins TRBV7-2 and TRBJ2-3; no clear D. CDR1 is SGHTA, CDR2 FQGNSA, per germline. V was trimmed by 1 base and J by 6 bases, leaving 14 bases between them. The CDR3 runs to 15 residues. CDR3 sequence reads: CASSLGFGPSDTQYF. CDR3 nucleotides: TGTGCCAGCAGCTTAGGTTTCGGCCCTTCGGATACGCAGTATTTT.

The chain is built from TRBV20-1 and TRBJ2-7, with D possibly matching TRBD2 (6 bases). Germline values: CDR1 DFQATT, CDR2 SNEGSKA (reference sequence). This CDR3 comprises 15 residues. Between the trimmed V and J ends, which lost 0 bases and 1 base, there was a span of 13 bases. Here the CDR3 reads CSARDAGRSSYEQYF. The CDR3 nucleotides are TGCAGTGCTAGAGATGCGGGACGGAGTTCCTACGAGCAGTACTTC.

The chain has TRBV7-2 and TRBJ1-2, with D possibly TRBD1 on 5 matching bases. Trimming pared 4 bases from V and 5 bases from J, leaving 8 bases between. The CDR3 is 12 residues long. The germline gives CDR1 SGHTA, CDR2 FQGNSA. CDR3 loop: CASSSDIYGYTF. The CDR3 DNA reads TGTGCCAGCAGCTCGGACATATATGGCTACACCTTC.

This chain links TRBV27 with TRBJ2-1; 7 positions match TRBD1. The V segment lost 6 bases and the J segment 5 bases; nucleotides outside the gene matches: 4. Germline values: CDR1 MNHEY, CDR2 SMNVEV (reference sequence). This CDR3 comprises 13 residues. The CDR3 reads CASRTGVDNEQFF. As DNA, the CDR3 is TGTGCCAGCAGAACAGGGGTCGACAATGAGCAGTTCTTC.

This clonotype has ten or more counts. The V and J genes are TRBV7-8 and TRBJ2-7, with TRBD1 as a possible D gene (5 bases). In germline, CDR1 is SGHVS, CDR2 FQNEAQ. The CDR3 runs to 16 residues. The V and J ends lost 0 bases and 0 bases respectively, with 12 bases between them. For the CDR3, the DNA is TGTGCCAGCAGCTTAGCAGGCAGGGTGAGCTCCTACGAGCAGTACTTC. Protein: CASSLAGRVSSYEQYF. Full variable domain (outside the CDR3, taken from reference TRBV7-8 and TRBJ2-7): GAGVSQSPRYKVAKRGQDVALRCDPISGHVSLFWYQQALGQGPEFLTYFQNEAQLDKSGLPSDRFFAERPEGSVSTLKIQRTQQEDSAVYLCASSLAGRVSSYEQYFGPGTRLTVT.

This clonotype was seen repeatedly, ten times or more. The gene calls are TRBV7-2 and TRBJ2-3, with D tentatively TRBD1 (5 bases). Germline values: CDR1 SGHTA, CDR2 FQGNSA. The CDR3 runs to 13 residues. Trimming took 7 bases from V and 5 from J, leaving 13 bases between them. The CDR3 is CASTSGLGDTQYF. DNA for the CDR3: TGTGCCAGCACCTCAGGGCTCGGAGATACGCAGTATTTT.

This clonotype has more than one count but fewer than ten. The gene calls are TRBV20-1 and TRBJ1-4, with 9 bases that match TRBD1. This CDR3 has 14 amino acids. The trim removed 5 bases at V and 5 bases at J, leaving 6 bases unmatched. Germline V gene sequence: CDR1 DFQATT, CDR2 SNEGSKA (reference sequence). Here the CDR3 reads CSAQPGTGNEKLFF. The DNA of the CDR3 is TGCAGTGCTCAACCCGGGACAGGGAATGAAAAACTGTTTTTT.

This clonotype was picked up many times. This sequence joins TRBV7-2 and TRBJ2-4; a weak D match, TRBD2 (7 bases). CDR3 length: 15 residues. CDR1 and CDR2 from the germline V gene are SGHTA and FQGNSA. V lost 1 base, J lost 8 bases, and 15 bases lay in between. CDR3 region: CASSLGLGGGYIQYF. The CDR3, as DNA: TGTGCCAGCAGCTTAGGGTTGGGGGGGGGCTACATTCAGTACTTC.

The chain joins TRBV20-1 to TRBJ2-3, with 7 bases identical to TRBD1. Unmatched junction bases numbered 10, after V lost 7 bases and J lost 0 bases. Per germline, CDR1 DFQATT and CDR2 SNEGSKA (reference sequence). The CDR3 consists of 15 residues. The CDR3 region has the DNA TGCAGTGTGGGACAGAGCACTTCTAGCACAGATACGCAGTATTTT. Protein sequence: CSVGQSTSSTDTQYF.

The sample holds many counts of this clonotype. V and J are TRBV7-8 and TRBJ2-3; 8 nucleotides align to TRBD1. V shed 5 bases and J 0 bases; nucleotides not matched to a gene: 7. Germline lookup yields CDR1 SGHVS and CDR2 FQNEAQ. The length of the CDR3 is 16 residues. CDR3 DNA sequence: TGTGCCAGCAGCCGAAGCAGGGGGCTGAGCACAGATACGCAGTATTTT. Translating it yields CASSRSRGLSTDTQYF.

This clonotype was counted only a few times. The V gene is TRBV4-3, the J gene TRBJ2-1, with D possibly being TRBD2 (5 bases). The CDR3 length is 13 residues. From germline, CDR1 is LGHNA and CDR2 YSLEER. Trimming took 0 bases from V and 9 from J, leaving 9 bases between them. This CDR3 reads CASSQDTRGEQFF. The CDR3 DNA reads TGCGCCAGCAGCCAAGATACCCGGGGTGAGCAGTTCTTC.

This clonotype appeared many times. The CDR3 spells CASSLGRENGYTF. CDR3 nucleotide sequence: TGTGCCAGCAGCTTGGGCAGGGAGAATGGCTACACCTTC. The rearrangement links TRBV7-2 to TRBJ1-2, with D possibly TRBD1 on 5 matching bases. V lost 3 bases to trimming and J lost 6 bases, with 11 bases between them. Germline-derived CDR1 and CDR2 are SGHTA and FQGNSA. The CDR3 loop spans 13 amino acids.

This clonotype was recorded many times. The V call is TRBV7-8, the J call TRBJ1-1, with D tentatively TRBD1 (6 bases). V was cut by 5 bases and J by 1 base, with 11 bases left in between. Germline CDR1 reads SGHVS; CDR2 reads FQNEAQ. This CDR3 has 14 amino acids. CDR3: CASSGRQANTEAFF. CDR3 DNA sequence: TGTGCCAGCAGCGGTAGACAGGCGAACACTGAAGCTTTCTTT. Supplemented by reference TRBV7-8 and TRBJ1-1, the full variable domain reads GAGVSQSPRYKVAKRGQDVALRCDPISGHVSLFWYQQALGQGPEFLTYFQNEAQLDKSGLPSDRFFAERPEGSVSTLKIQRTQQEDSAVYLCASSGRQANTEAFFGQGTRLTVV.

This clonotype was counted a few times. This chain uses TRBV19 with TRBJ2-1; D is possibly TRBD1 (5 bases). The CDR3 totals 14 residues. Deletions cut 6 bases from V and 4 bases from J, with 13 bases between. CDR1 LNHDA and CDR2 SQIVND come from the germline V gene (reference sequence). The CDR3 loop reads CASRKRTLYNEQFF. In nucleotides, the CDR3 is TGTGCCAGTAGAAAGAGGACACTATACAATGAGCAGTTCTTC.

For this clonotype: This may be a read error, as it is one base from a much larger clone. V gene TRBV7-2 combines with J gene TRBJ2-3, with 10 bases identical to TRBD2. In germline, CDR1 is SGHTA, CDR2 FQGNSA. The CDR3 sequence is 14 residues long. CDR3: CASRPAGGADMQYF. In DNA form, the CDR3 reads TGTGCCAGCAGACCAGCGGGGGGGGCAGATATGCAGTATTTT. The whole variable domain, remainder taken from reference TRBV7-2 and TRBJ2-3, is GAGVSQSPSNKVTEKGKDVELRCDPISGHTALYWYRQSLGQGLEFLIYFQGNSAPDKSGLPSDRFSAERTGGSVSTLTIQRTQQEDSAVYLCASRPAGGADMQYFGPGTRLTVL.

This rearrangement joins TRBV11-2 to TRBJ2-1; D call uncertain. The germline gives CDR1 SGHAT, CDR2 FQNNGV. The CDR3 extends over 17 amino acids. V shed 1 base and J shed 0 bases, with 13 bases lying between them. CDR3 coding DNA: TGTGCCAGCAGCTTAGCATGGGCGGCTAGCTCCTACAATGAGCAGTTCTTC. The encoded protein is CASSLAWAASSYNEQFF.

The chain carries TRBV11-2 and TRBJ2-2, with D possibly matching TRBD2 (6 bases). Germline CDR1 and CDR2: SGHAT and FQNNGV. The CDR3 loop spans 15 amino acids. Trimming removed 8 bases at V and 3 bases at J, with 16 bases between. The DNA for the CDR3 is TGTGCCAGCCGCGGAGGGGAGTTAGACACCGGGGAGCTGTTTTTT. Protein sequence: CASRGGELDTGELFF.

This clonotype was seen a few times. The chain carries TRBV20-1 and TRBJ1-1; tentative D call: TRBD1 (6 bases). The germline V gene has CDR1 DFQATT and CDR2 SNEGSKA (reference sequence). Between the trimmed V and J ends, which lost 6 bases and 0 bases, there was a span of 14 bases. CDR3 length: 14 residues. The CDR3 DNA follows: TGCAGTGCGCCCCCGGGGGGGCTGAACACTGAAGCTTTCTTT. Its protein product is CSAPPGGLNTEAFF.

The chain recombines TRBV7-9 with TRBJ1-2, with D uncertain. Trimming pared 5 bases from V and 5 bases from J, leaving 9 bases between. Germline lookup yields CDR1 SEHNR and CDR2 FQNEAQ (reference sequence). The CDR3 extends over 12 amino acids. In nucleotides, the CDR3 is TGTGCCAGCAGCCCGCAGGATTATGGCTACACCTTC. This translates into CASSPQDYGYTF.

This clonotype was observed many times. The chain uses TRBV6-5 and TRBJ1-2; 9 nucleotides line up with TRBD1. This CDR3 is 18 amino acids long. Germline values: CDR1 MNHEY, CDR2 SVGAGI. Trimming took 5 bases from V and 5 from J; bases not matched to a gene: 18. CDR3: CASSRILTPQGADYGYTF. CDR3 DNA sequence: TGTGCCAGCAGTCGCATCCTCACCCCACAGGGGGCAGATTATGGCTACACCTTC.

J is TRBJ2-1 and V is TRBV19; 11 bases fit TRBD1. The CDR3 loop spans 14 amino acids. Germline V CDR1 and CDR2: LNHDA, SQIVND (reference sequence). V shed 6 bases, J shed 10 bases, and the junction held 8 bases outside the gene matches. The CDR3 region has the DNA TGTGCCAGTAGACCGGACAGGGGGCAATGGGAGCAGTTCTTC. Protein product: CASRPDRGQWEQFF. Drawing the rest from reference TRBV19 and TRBJ2-1, the complete variable domain is DGGITQSPKYLFRKEGQNVTLSCEQNLNHDAMYWYRQDPGQGLRLIYYSQIVNDFQKGDIAEGYSVSREKKESFPLTVTSAQKNPTAFYLCASRPDRGQWEQFFGPGTRLTVL.

This clonotype has ten or more counts. The genes are TRBV7-9 and TRBJ2-2, with TRBD2 matching 7 bases. This CDR3 has 16 residues. The trim removed 5 bases at V and 4 bases at J, leaving 10 bases unmatched. Germline V gives CDR1 SEHNR, CDR2 FQNEAQ (reference sequence). The CDR3 DNA follows: TGTGCCAGCAGCGTTTTACTAGCGTCGATCACCGGGGAGCTGTTTTTT. This translates into CASSVLLASITGELFF.

The genes are TRBV20-1 and TRBJ2-1; D is possibly TRBD1 or TRBD2 (5 bases each). Germline V lookup: CDR1 DFQATT, CDR2 SNEGSKA (reference sequence). The CDR3 covers 15 residues. Trimming took off 1 base at V and 4 bases at J, with 14 bases between the two ends. The CDR3 region has the DNA TGCAGTGCTAGAGTCCAGGCCGAGGGGTACAATGAGCAGTTCTTC. Translated, it gives CSARVQAEGYNEQFF.

This clonotype showed up just a few times. The chain uses TRBV7-2 and TRBJ1-2; D is undetermined. This CDR3 comprises 15 residues. Germline CDR1 and CDR2: SGHTA and FQGNSA. Trimming took 5 bases from V and 4 from J, leaving 17 bases between them. CDR3 protein: CASSPQAGGSYGYTF. The CDR3 bases are TGTGCCAGCAGCCCCCAGGCGGGAGGAAGCTATGGCTACACCTTC.

The chain has TRBV7-2 and TRBJ2-5; D unclear. CDR3 length: 14 amino acids. The germline CDR1 and CDR2 sequences are SGHTA and FQGNSA. Trimming took off 1 base at V and 0 bases at J, with 6 bases between the two ends. The CDR3 spells CASSLVSNQETQYF. The CDR3, as DNA: TGTGCCAGCAGCTTAGTTTCTAACCAAGAGACCCAGTACTTC. The variable domain in full, with the rest retrieved from reference TRBV7-2 and TRBJ2-5, is GAGVSQSPSNKVTEKGKDVELRCDPISGHTALYWYRQSLGQGLEFLIYFQGNSAPDKSGLPSDRFSAERTGGSVSTLTIQRTQQEDSAVYLCASSLVSNQETQYFGPGTRLLVL.